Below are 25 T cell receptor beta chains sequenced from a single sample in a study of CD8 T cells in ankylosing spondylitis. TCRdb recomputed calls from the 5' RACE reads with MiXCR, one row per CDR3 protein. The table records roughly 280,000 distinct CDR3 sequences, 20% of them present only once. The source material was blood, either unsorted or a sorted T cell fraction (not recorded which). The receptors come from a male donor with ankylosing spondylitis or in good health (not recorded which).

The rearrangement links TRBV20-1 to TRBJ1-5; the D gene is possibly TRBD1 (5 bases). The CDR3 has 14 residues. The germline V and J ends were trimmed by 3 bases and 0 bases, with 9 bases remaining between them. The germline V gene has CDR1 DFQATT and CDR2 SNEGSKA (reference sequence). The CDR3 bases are TGCAGTGCTAGTCGGGGGAATAGCAATCAGCCCCAGCATTTT. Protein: CSASRGNSNQPQHF.

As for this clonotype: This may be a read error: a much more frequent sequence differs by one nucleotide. Written as DNA, the CDR3 is TGTGCCGGCAGAGAGGGGACTCCTAGCACAGATACGCAGTATTTT. It specifies CAGREGTPSTDTQYF. This rearrangement joins TRBV6-1 to TRBJ2-3; TRBD2 might be the D (6 bases). This CDR3 is 15 amino acids long. CDR1 and CDR2 from the germline V gene are MNHNS and SASEGT.

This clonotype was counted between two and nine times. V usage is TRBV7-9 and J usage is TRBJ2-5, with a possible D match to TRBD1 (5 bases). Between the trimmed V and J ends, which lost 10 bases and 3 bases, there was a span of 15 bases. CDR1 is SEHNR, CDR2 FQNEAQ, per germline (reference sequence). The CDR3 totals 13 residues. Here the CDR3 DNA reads TGTGCCATACTACCAAGGGGTGAAGAGACCCAGTACTTC. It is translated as CAILPRGEETQYF.

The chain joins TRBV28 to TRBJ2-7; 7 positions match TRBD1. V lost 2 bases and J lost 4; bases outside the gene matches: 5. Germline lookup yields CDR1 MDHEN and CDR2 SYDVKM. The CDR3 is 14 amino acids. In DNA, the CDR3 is TGTGCCAGCAGTTTAGCCGGGACAGAATACGAGCAGTACGTC. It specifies CASSLAGTEYEQYV.

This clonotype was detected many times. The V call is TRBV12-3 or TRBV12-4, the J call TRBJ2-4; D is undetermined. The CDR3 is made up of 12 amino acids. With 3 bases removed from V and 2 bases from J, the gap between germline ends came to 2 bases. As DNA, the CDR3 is TGTGCCAGCAGTTTTTCCAAAAACATTCAGTACTTC. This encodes CASSFSKNIQYF.

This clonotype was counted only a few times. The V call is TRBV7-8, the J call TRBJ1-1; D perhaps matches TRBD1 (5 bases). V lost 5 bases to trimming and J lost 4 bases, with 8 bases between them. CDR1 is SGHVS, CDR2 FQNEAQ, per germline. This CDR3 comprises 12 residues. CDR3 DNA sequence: TGTGCCAGCAGCCCGGGACCCACTGAAGCTTTCTTT. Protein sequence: CASSPGPTEAFF.

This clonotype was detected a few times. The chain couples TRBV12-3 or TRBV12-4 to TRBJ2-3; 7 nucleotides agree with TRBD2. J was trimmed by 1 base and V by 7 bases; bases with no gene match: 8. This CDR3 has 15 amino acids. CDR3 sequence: CASKLGLAGTDTQYF. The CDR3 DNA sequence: TGTGCCAGCAAATTAGGGCTAGCGGGCACAGATACGCAGTATTTT.

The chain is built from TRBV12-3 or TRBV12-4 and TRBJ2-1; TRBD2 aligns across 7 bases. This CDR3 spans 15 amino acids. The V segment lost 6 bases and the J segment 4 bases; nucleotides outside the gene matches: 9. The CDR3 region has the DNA TGTGCCAGCAGGGGTTTCGGGACTAATTACAATGAGCAGTTCTTC. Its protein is CASRGFGTNYNEQFF.

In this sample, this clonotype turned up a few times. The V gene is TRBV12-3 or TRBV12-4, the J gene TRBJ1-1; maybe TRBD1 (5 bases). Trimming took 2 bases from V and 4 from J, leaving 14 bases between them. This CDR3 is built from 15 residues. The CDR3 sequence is CASSLLGDGGTEAFF. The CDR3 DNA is TGTGCCAGCAGTTTATTGGGGGACGGGGGCACTGAAGCTTTCTTT.

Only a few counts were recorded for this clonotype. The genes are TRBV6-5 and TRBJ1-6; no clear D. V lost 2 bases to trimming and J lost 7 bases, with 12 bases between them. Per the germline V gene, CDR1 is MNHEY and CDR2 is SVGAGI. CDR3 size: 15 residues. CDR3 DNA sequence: TGTGCCAGCAGTTACACTATCGTCCAGAATTCACCCCTCCACTTT. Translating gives CASSYTIVQNSPLHF.

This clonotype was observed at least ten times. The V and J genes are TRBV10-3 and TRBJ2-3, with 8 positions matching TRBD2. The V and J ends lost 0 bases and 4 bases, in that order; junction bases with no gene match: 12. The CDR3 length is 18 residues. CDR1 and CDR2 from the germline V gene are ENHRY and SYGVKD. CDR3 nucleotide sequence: TGTGCCATCAGTGAGTCGTACGGGACTAGAGATTGGGCAGATACGCAGTATTTT. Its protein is CAISESYGTRDWADTQYF.

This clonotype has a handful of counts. CDR3 loop: CASSLIRDRVDYGYTF. CDR3 sequence (DNA): TGTGCCAGCAGCTTAATCCGGGACAGGGTGGACTATGGCTACACCTTC. The chain carries TRBV7-8 and TRBJ1-2; 9 nucleotides align to TRBD1. The CDR3 totals 16 residues. The J segment lost 3 bases and the V segment lost 2 bases, leaving 7 bases of the junction unmatched. From germline, CDR1 is SGHVS and CDR2 FQNEAQ. The full variable domain, its missing parts supplied by reference TRBV7-8 and TRBJ1-2, is GAGVSQSPRYKVAKRGQDVALRCDPISGHVSLFWYQQALGQGPEFLTYFQNEAQLDKSGLPSDRFFAERPEGSVSTLKIQRTQQEDSAVYLCASSLIRDRVDYGYTFGSGTRLTVV.

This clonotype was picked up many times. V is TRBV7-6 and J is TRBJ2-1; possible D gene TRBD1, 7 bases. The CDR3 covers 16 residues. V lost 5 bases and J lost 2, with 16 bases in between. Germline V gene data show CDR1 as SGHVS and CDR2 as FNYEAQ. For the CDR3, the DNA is TGTGCCAGCAGCCCCAGGGGGGAGCGGGCCTACAATGAGCAGTTCTTC. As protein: CASSPRGERAYNEQFF.

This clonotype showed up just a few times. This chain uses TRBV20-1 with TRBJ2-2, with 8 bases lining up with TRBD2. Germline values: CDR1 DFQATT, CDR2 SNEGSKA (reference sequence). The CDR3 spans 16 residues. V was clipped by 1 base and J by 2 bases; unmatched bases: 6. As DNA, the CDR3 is TGCAGTGCTAGAGGGAGCGGGAGTGTCAACACCGGGGAGCTGTTTTTT. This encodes CSARGSGSVNTGELFF.

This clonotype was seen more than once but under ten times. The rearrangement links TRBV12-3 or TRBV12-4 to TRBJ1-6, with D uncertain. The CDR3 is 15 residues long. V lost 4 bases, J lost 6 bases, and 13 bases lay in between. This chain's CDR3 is CASSSLSSGNSPLHF. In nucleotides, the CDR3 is TGTGCCAGCAGTTCCTTGAGCTCGGGTAATTCACCCCTCCACTTT.

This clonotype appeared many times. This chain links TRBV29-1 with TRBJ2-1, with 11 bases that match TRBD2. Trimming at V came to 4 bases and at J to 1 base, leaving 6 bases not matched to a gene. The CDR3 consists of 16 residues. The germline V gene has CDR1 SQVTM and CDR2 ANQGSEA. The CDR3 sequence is CSVAPGLADSYNEQFF. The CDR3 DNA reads TGCAGCGTTGCCCCGGGACTAGCGGATTCCTACAATGAGCAGTTCTTC.

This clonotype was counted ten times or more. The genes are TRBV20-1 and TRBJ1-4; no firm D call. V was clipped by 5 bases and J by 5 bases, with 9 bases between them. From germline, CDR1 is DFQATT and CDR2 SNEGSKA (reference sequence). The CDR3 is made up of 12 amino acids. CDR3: CSAYSGNEKLFF. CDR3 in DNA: TGCAGTGCTTACAGCGGAAATGAAAAACTGTTTTTT.

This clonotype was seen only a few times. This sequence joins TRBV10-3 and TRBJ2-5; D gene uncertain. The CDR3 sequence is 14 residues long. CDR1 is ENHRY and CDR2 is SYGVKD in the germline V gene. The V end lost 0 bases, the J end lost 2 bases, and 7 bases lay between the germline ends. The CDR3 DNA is TGTGCCATCAGTGAGTCGAATGGTCAAGAGACCCAGTACTTC. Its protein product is CAISESNGQETQYF.

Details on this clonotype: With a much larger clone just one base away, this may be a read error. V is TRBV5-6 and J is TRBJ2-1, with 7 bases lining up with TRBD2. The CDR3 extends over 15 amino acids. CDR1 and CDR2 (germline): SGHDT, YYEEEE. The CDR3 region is CVSSSSGIKANEQFF. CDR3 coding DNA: TGTGTCAGCAGCTCGAGCGGGATAAAGGCCAATGAGCAGTTCTTC.

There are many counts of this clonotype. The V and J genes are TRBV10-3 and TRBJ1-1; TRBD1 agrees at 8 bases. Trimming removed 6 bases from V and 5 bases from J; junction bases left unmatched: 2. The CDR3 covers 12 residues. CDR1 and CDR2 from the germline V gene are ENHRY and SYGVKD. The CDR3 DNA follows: TGTGCCATCAGGGACAGGGATACTGAAGCTTTCTTT. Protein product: CAIRDRDTEAFF.

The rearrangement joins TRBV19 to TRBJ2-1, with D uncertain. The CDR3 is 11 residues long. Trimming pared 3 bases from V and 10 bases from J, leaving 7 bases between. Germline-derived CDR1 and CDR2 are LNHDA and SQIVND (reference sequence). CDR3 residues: CASSIQKEQFF. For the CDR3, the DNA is TGTGCCAGTAGTATCCAGAAAGAGCAGTTCTTC.

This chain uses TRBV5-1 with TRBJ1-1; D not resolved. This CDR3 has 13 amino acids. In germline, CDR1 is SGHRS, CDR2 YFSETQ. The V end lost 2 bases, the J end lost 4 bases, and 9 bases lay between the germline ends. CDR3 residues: CASSFGWGTEAFF. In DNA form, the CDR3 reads TGCGCCAGCAGCTTCGGATGGGGCACTGAAGCTTTCTTT.

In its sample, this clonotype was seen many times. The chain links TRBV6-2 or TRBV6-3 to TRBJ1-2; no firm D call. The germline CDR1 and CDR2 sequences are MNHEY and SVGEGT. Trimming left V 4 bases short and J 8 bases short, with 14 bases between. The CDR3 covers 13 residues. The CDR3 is CASSSVLAGGYTF. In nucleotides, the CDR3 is TGTGCCAGCAGTTCCGTATTAGCTGGCGGCTACACCTTC.

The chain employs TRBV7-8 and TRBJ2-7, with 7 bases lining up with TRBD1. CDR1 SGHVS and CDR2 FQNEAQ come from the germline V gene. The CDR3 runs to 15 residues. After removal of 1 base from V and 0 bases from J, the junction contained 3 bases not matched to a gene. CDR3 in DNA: TGTGCCAGCAGCTTAGGGGGACAGAGCTCCTACGAGCAGTACGTC. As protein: CASSLGGQSSYEQYV.

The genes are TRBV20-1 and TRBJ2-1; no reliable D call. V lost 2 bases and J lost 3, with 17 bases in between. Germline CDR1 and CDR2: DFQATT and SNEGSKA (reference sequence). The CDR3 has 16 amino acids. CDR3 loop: CSARSFSLEFYNEQFF. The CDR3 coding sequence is TGCAGTGCTAGAAGTTTTTCGCTAGAATTCTACAATGAGCAGTTCTTC.